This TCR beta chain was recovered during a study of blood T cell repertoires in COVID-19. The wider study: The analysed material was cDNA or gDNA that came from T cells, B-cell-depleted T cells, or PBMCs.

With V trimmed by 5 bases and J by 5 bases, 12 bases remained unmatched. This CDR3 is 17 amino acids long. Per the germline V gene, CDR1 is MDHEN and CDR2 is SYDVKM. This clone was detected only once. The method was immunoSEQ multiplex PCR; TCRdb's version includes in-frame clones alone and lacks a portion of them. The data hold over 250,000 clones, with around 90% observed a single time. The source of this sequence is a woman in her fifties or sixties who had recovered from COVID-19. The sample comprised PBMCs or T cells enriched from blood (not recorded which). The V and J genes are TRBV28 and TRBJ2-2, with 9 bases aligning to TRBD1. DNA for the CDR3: TGTGCCAGCAGTGAGACAGGGGGGAATCGTGAAACCGGGGAGCTGTTTTTT. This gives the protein CASSETGGNRETGELFF.